These T cell receptor beta chains were read from a single sample in a study of cytomegalovirus exposure and HLA in healthy donors. This table comes from immunoSEQ multiplex PCR, and its TCRdb copy is limited to in-frame clones, with some not included. This sample carries 150,000 to 200,000 clones, roughly 80% of them seen once, and the ten largest clones take about 1.6%. The sequenced material came from PBMCs. These receptors all come from a man aged 50 to 59 in good health and CMV-seronegative. Both conserved end residues are part of each CDR3. The D gene is left open where the match is weak. Clone size appears in some rows only: once, few, many, or a class for an expanded clone.

j_gene | abundance | v_gene | d_gene | CDR3nt | CDR3aa
TRBJ1-5 | NA | TRBV30 | NA | TGTGCCTGGAGTGTCGGTACAGTGGATCAGCCCCAGCATTTT | CAWSVGTVDQPQHF
TRBJ2-1 | NA | TRBV6-1 | TRBD2 | TGTGCCAGCAGGCTGTCGGGCGCGGGGGGAGAAGGCGAGTTCTTC | CASRLSGAGGEGEFF
TRBJ2-3 | NA | TRBV18 | NA | TGTGCCAGCTCAAAGGATGCGGGTCAGTCAGATACGCAGTATTTT | CASSKDAGQSDTQYF
TRBJ2-7 | NA | TRBV5-6 | NA | TGTGCCAGCAGCCGCATAACGTGGGGCACTTCTTCCTACGAGCAGTACTTC | CASSRITWGTSSYEQYF
TRBJ1-2 | NA | TRBV9 | TRBD1 | TGTGCCAGCAGCTCGATGGCAGGGGGAAACGGCTACACCTTC | CASSSMAGGNGYTF
TRBJ2-1 | NA | TRBV5-1 | NA | TGCGCCAGCAGCTGGGACTTGTACAATGAGCAGTTCTTC | CASSWDLYNEQFF
TRBJ2-1 | NA | TRBV7-2 | TRBD2 | TGTGCCAGCAGCTTAGACTCTAGCGGGAGGGGTGAGCAGTTCTTC | CASSLDSSGRGEQFF
TRBJ2-7 | NA | TRBV29-1 | NA | TGCAGCGTTTCACTTCGGGGTGGACCGCAATACGAGCAGTACTTC | CSVSLRGGPQYEQYF
TRBJ1-1 | NA | TRBV5-4 | NA | TGTGCCAGCAGCTTGGCGGGCAGGGTATCCACTGAAGCTTTCTTT | CASSLAGRVSTEAFF
TRBJ1-6 | NA | TRBV4-2 | NA | TGTGCCAGCAGCCAAGAAGGGACACTTCCCCTAGCACCCCTCCACTTT | CASSQEGTLPLAPLHF
TRBJ2-7 | NA | TRBV19 | NA | TGTGCCAGAACTGGGGACACCACCTACGAGCAGTACTTC | CARTGDTTYEQYF
TRBJ2-7 | NA | TRBV5-1 | NA | TGCGCCAGCAGCTTGGCCGCACAGGTCAGCGACGAGCAGTACTTC | CASSLAAQVSDEQYF
TRBJ1-2 | NA | TRBV4-3 | NA | TGCGCCAGCAGCCAAGATTTCGGGTTGGCTAACTATGGCTACACCTTC | CASSQDFGLANYGYTF
TRBJ2-3 | NA | TRBV7-2 | TRBD2 | TGTGCCAGCATCCTAGCGGGGGGGGCCCCTAGCACAGATACGCAGTATTTT | CASILAGGAPSTDTQYF
TRBJ2-5 | NA | TRBV19 | TRBD2 | TGTGCCAGTAGTATAGATCTGAATAGCGGGGCGACCCAGTACTTC | CASSIDLNSGATQYF
TRBJ2-3 | NA | TRBV4-1 | TRBD2 | TGCGCCAGCAGCCAGGACACTAGCGGGAGGGCGGGGGATACGCAGTATTTT | CASSQDTSGRAGDTQYF
TRBJ1-2 | NA | TRBV5-1 | NA | TGCGCCAGCAGCTTGGGAGGGCCGAATAACTATGGCTACACCTTC | CASSLGGPNNYGYTF
TRBJ2-1 | NA | TRBV7-2 | TRBD2 | TGTGCCAGCAGCTGGGCTAGCGGGAGGGCCTCCAATGAGCAGTTCTTC | CASSWASGRASNEQFF
TRBJ1-1 | NA | TRBV6-5 | NA | TGTGCCAGCAAAGACGGCATTTGGGCAAACACTGAAGCTTTCTTT | CASKDGIWANTEAFF
TRBJ2-1 | NA | TRBV11-2 | TRBD2 | TGTGCCAGCAGCTTCCCCGGGGGGGCCTACAATGAGCAGTTCTTC | CASSFPGGAYNEQFF
TRBJ2-5 | few | TRBV6-5 | TRBD2 | TGTGCCAGCAGTTACTCTCGGGGGGGCCAAGAGACCCAGTACTTC | CASSYSRGGQETQYF
TRBJ2-1 | NA | TRBV7-3 | TRBD2 | TGTGCCAGCAGTACCCTTGGTTCGGGGGGGGACAATGAGCAGTTCTTC | CASSTLGSGGDNEQFF
TRBJ2-5 | NA | TRBV7-2 | NA | TGTGCCAGCAGCTTAAGTGGGGCCGGAGTACAAGAGACCCAGTACTTC | CASSLSGAGVQETQYF
TRBJ2-7 | NA | TRBV30 | TRBD1 | TGTGCCTGGAGACGACAGGGTGGCCTAGTAGAGCAGTACTTC | CAWRRQGGLVEQYF
TRBJ1-2 | NA | TRBV11-1 | TRBD1 | TGTGCCAGCAGCTTAAACTACAGGGGGAACTATGGCTACACCTTC | CASSLNYRGNYGYTF
TRBJ1-2 | few | TRBV2 | TRBD1 | TGTGCCAGCAGAGATCTGGACAGGGGGCATGGCTACACCTTC | CASRDLDRGHGYTF
TRBJ2-1 | NA | TRBV2 | TRBD2 | TGTGCCAGCAGTGTCACTAGCGGGGGTATAGAATTCTTC | CASSVTSGGIEFF
TRBJ2-3 | NA | TRBV5-1 | TRBD2 | TGCGCCAGCAGCTTGACTAGCGGGGTTAGCACAGATACGCAGTATTTT | CASSLTSGVSTDTQYF
TRBJ2-7 | few | TRBV10-2 | NA | TGCGCCAGCAGTGAGCCGCTGGCGGCAGGGTCCTACGAGCAGTACTTC | CASSEPLAAGSYEQYF
TRBJ1-5 | NA | TRBV19 | TRBD1 | TGTGCCAGTATCGGGACAGGGGGCTATAGCAATCAGCCCCAGCATTTT | CASIGTGGYSNQPQHF
TRBJ1-2 | NA | TRBV29-1 | NA | TGCAGCGTTGCGAGGCAGGGTTGGGGCTACACCTTC | CSVARQGWGYTF
TRBJ2-7 | NA | TRBV7-2 | TRBD2 | TGTGCCAGCAGCTTATTATCCAGCGGGGGCTACGAGCAGTACTTC | CASSLLSSGGYEQYF
TRBJ2-1 | NA | TRBV7-6 | TRBD2 | TGTGCCAGCAGCTTTAGCGGGACTCACAATGAGCAGTTCTTC | CASSFSGTHNEQFF
TRBJ2-7 | NA | TRBV13 | NA | TGTGCCAGCAGCCGCGCGGGTGGATCCTACGAGCAGTACTTC | CASSRAGGSYEQYF
TRBJ2-2 | NA | TRBV10-3 | TRBD1 | TGTGCCATCAGTGGACAGGGGGCAACCGGGGAGCTGTTTTTT | CAISGQGATGELFF
TRBJ1-2 | NA | TRBV6-1 | NA | TGTGCCAGCAGTGAGGCGACGGGAGCTAACTATGGCTACACCTTC | CASSEATGANYGYTF
TRBJ2-2 | NA | TRBV7-7 | NA | TGTGCTAGCAGCCAACGGCAGGGGCGCACCGGGGAGCTGTTTTTT | CASSQRQGRTGELFF
TRBJ2-3 | few | TRBV11-2 | TRBD1 | TGTGCCAGCAGCTTCGGCCGGGACAGCTATACAGATACGCAGTATTTT | CASSFGRDSYTDTQYF
TRBJ2-3 | NA | TRBV29-1 | NA | TGCAGCGTCGACGGGACTTCAATTACCACAGATACGCAGTATTTT | CSVDGTSITTDTQYF
TRBJ1-1 | NA | TRBV9 | NA | TGTGCCAGCAGCGTAGGGGGAGGGAGGCCCACTGAAGCTTTCTTT | CASSVGGGRPTEAFF
TRBJ2-3 | NA | TRBV11-3 | NA | TGTGCCAGCAGCTTAGATCAAGGGCCAGGGATAGATACAGATACGCAGTATTTT | CASSLDQGPGIDTDTQYF
TRBJ2-7 | NA | TRBV5-5 | NA | TGTGCCAGCAGCTACCTCCCCCCAGGTTACGAGCAGTACTTC | CASSYLPPGYEQYF
TRBJ2-1 | NA | TRBV28 | NA | TGTGCCAGCAGTACGGGCGGGGCTCGAGTTGAGCAGTTCTTC | CASSTGGARVEQFF